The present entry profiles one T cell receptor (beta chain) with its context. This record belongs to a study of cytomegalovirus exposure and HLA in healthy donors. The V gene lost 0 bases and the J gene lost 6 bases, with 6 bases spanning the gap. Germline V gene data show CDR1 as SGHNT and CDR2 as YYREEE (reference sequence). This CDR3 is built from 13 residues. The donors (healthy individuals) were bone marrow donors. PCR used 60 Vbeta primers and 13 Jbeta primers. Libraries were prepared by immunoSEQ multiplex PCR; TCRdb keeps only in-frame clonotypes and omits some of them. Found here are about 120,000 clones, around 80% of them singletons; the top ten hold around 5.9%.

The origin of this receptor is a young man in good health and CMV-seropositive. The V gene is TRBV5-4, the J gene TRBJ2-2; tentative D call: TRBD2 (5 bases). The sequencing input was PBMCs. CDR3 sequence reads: CASSLGGSGELFF. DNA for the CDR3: TGTGCCAGCAGCTTGGGAGGGTCCGGGGAGCTGTTTTTT.